The clone carrying this TCR beta chain occurred once. Original analysis: Reference gene primer amplification gave nucleated cell count estimates. Profiled with immunoSEQ multiplex PCR; TCRdb holds only in-frame clones, not every one. V and J calls and clone size are copied from that table; D and trimming were computed from the DNA. The sample carries roughly 21,000 clones, approximately 90% recorded once. This CDR3 has 13 residues. CDR1 SGDLS and CDR2 YYNGEE come from the germline V gene. V was pared by 1 base and J by 9 bases, with 7 bases of the junction left unmatched. The data belong to a study of blood T cell repertoires in COVID-19. Study background: COVID-19 samples, acute and convalescent, were from the United States, Italy and Spain. The cDNA or gDNA used as material had been derived from T cells, B-cell-depleted T cells, or PBMCs.

This receptor was obtained from a man between 65 and 85 years old with active COVID-19. The specimen was peripheral blood. This sequence joins TRBV9 and TRBJ2-7; 7 bases align to TRBD2. CDR3 amino acids: CASSVSREGGQYF. The CDR3 nucleotides are TGTGCCAGCAGCGTATCCAGGGAGGGCGGGCAGTACTTC.